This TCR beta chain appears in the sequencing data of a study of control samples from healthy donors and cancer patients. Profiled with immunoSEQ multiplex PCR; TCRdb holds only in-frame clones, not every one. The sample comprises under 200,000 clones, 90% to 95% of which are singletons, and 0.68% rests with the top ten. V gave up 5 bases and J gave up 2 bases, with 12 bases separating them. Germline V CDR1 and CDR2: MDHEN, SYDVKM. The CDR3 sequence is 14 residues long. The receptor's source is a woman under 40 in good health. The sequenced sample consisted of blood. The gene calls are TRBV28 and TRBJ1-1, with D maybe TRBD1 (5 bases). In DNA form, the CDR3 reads TGTGCCAGCAGTCCCCAGGGTGGCAACACTGAAGCTTTCTTT. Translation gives CASSPQGGNTEAFF.